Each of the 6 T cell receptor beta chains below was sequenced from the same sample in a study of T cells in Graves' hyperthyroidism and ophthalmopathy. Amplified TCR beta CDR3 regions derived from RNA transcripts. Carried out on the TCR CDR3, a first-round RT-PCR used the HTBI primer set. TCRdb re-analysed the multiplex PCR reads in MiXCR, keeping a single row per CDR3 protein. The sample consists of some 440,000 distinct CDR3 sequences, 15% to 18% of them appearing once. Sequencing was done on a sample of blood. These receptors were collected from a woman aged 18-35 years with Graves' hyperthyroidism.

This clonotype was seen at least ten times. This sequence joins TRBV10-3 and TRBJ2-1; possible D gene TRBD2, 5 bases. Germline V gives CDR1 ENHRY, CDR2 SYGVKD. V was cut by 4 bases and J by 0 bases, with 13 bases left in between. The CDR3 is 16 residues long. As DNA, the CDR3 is TGTGCCATCAGTGGGCTAGCCCTAAACTCCTACAATGAGCAGTTCTTC. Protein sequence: CAISGLALNSYNEQFF.

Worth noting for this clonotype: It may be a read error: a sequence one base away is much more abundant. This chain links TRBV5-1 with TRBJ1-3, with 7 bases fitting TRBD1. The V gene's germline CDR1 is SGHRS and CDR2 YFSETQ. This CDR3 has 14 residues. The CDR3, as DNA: TGCGCCAGCAGCGTCAGGGGGAATGGAAACATCATATATTTT. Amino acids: CASSVRGNGNIIYF.

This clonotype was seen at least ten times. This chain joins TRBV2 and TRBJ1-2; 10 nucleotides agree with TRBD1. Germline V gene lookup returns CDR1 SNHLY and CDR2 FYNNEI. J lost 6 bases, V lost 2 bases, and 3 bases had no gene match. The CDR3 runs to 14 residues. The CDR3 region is CASSEPGQGNGYTF. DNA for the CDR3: TGTGCCAGCAGTGAACCGGGACAGGGGAATGGCTACACCTTC. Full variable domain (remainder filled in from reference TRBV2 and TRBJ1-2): EPEVTQTPSHQVTQMGQEVILRCVPISNHLYFYWYRQILGQKVEFLVSFYNNEISEKSEIFDDQFSVERPDGSNFTLKIRSTKLEDSAMYFCASSEPGQGNGYTFGSGTRLTVV.

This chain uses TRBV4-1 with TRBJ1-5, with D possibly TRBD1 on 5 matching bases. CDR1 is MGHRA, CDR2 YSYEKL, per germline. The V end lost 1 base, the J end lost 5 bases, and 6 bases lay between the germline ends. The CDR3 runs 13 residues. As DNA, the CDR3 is TGCGCCAGCAGCCAAGTGGGGGATCAGCCCCAGCATTTT. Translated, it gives CASSQVGDQPQHF.

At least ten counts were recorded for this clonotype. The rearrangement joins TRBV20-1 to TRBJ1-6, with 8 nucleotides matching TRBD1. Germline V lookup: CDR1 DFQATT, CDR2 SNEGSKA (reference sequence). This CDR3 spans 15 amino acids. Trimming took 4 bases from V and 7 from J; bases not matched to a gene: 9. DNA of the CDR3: TGCAGTGCTACACTGAATAGACAGGGGAATTCACCCCTCCACTTT. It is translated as CSATLNRQGNSPLHF.

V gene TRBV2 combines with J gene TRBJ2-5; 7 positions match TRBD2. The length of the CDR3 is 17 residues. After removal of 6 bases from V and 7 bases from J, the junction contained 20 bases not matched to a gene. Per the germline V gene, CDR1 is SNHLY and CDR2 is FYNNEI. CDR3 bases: TGTGCCAGCAGAGACAATCCGGGACGGGAGGCCCAGTGGACCCAGTACTTC. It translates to CASRDNPGREAQWTQYF.